These 30 T cell receptor beta chains were sequenced from one sample in a study of T cell changes during pregnancy in multiple sclerosis. The repertoire was sequenced with immunoSEQ multiplex PCR; TCRdb's copy has only in-frame clones and lacks some. The table lists over 50,000 clones, about 91% of them singletons. This specimen consisted of peripheral blood, obtained after pregnancy. These receptors were obtained from a female donor with multiple sclerosis, enrolled in a pregnancy study.

The chain is built from TRBV19 and TRBJ2-3; 9 nucleotides match TRBD1. The CDR3 has 13 residues. Germline values: CDR1 LNHDA, CDR2 SQIVND (reference sequence). V dropped 9 bases and J dropped 2; count of bases not matched to a gene: 3. CDR3 in DNA: TGTGCCAGCCGGGACAGGGCCACAGATACGCAGTATTTT. Its translation is CASRDRATDTQYF.

The genes are TRBV12-5 and TRBJ2-2; 7 nucleotides align to TRBD2. There are 17 residues in the CDR3. V dropped 5 bases and J dropped 3; count of bases not matched to a gene: 12. CDR1 is LGHNT and CDR2 is FRNRAP in the germline V gene. The CDR3 DNA reads TGTGCTAGTGGTCCTAGAACAGCGGGGCAGCACACCGGGGAGCTGTTTTTT. This encodes CASGPRTAGQHTGELFF.

This clone has a single count. The V call is TRBV10-2, the J call TRBJ1-6; D uncertain. The CDR3 covers 13 residues. CDR1 and CDR2 (germline): WSHSY, SAAADI. V was trimmed by 5 bases and J by 8 bases, leaving 10 bases between them. CDR3 sequence reads: CASSPTGDSPLHF. The CDR3 nucleotides are TGCGCCAGCAGTCCTACCGGGGATTCACCCCTCCACTTT.

The chain is built from TRBV28 and TRBJ1-1; D is uncertain. Trimming cost V 3 bases and J 1 base, with 9 bases left between them. Germline V gene sequence: CDR1 MDHEN, CDR2 SYDVKM. This CDR3 is 14 amino acids long. As DNA, the CDR3 is TGTGCCAGCAGTTTCTGGTACGGGAACACTGAAGCTTTCTTT. Amino acid sequence: CASSFWYGNTEAFF.

The rearrangement links TRBV6-7 to TRBJ1-1, with a possible D match to TRBD1 (5 bases). TRBV6-7 is annotated as an ORF whose role is uncertain. The CDR3 is 18 amino acids. V was trimmed by 6 bases and J by 1 base, leaving 24 bases between them. The CDR3 loop reads CASSWGPRPFFWNTEAFF. The CDR3 DNA sequence: TGTGCCAGCAGCTGGGGCCCACGGCCATTTTTCTGGAACACTGAAGCTTTCTTT.

The rearrangement uses TRBV19 and TRBJ1-6, with 7 bases matching TRBD1. This CDR3 has 15 amino acids. The J segment lost 8 bases and the V segment lost 0 bases, leaving 4 bases of the junction unmatched. CDR1 and CDR2 (germline): LNHDA, SQIVND (reference sequence). CDR3 nucleotides: TGTGCCAGTAGTATAGAAAACAGGGGATATTCACCCCTCCACTTT. Protein sequence: CASSIENRGYSPLHF. Full variable domain (remainder filled in from reference TRBV19 and TRBJ1-6): DGGITQSPKYLFRKEGQNVTLSCEQNLNHDAMYWYRQDPGQGLRLIYYSQIVNDFQKGDIAEGYSVSREKKESFPLTVTSAQKNPTAFYLCASSIENRGYSPLHFGNGTRLTVT.

This clone was detected only once. This chain connects TRBV11-2 to TRBJ1-4; possible D gene TRBD1, 6 bases. The ends were cut back, 3 bases at V and 8 bases at J, with 13 bases in the middle. This CDR3 is 14 amino acids long. The germline V gene encodes CDR1 SGHAT and CDR2 FQNNGV. The CDR3 nucleotides are TGTGCCAGCAGCTTGGCAGGGGCTAGCGAAAAACTGTTTTTT. It yields the protein CASSLAGASEKLFF. Drawing the rest from reference TRBV11-2 and TRBJ1-4, the complete variable domain is EAGVAQSPRYKIIEKRQSVAFWCNPISGHATLYWYQQILGQGPKLLIQFQNNGVVDDSQLPKDRFSAERLKGVDSTLKIQPAKLEDSAVYLCASSLAGASEKLFFGSGTQLSVL.

V and J are TRBV14 and TRBJ2-7; D is unclear. This CDR3 region has 12 residues. The V end lost 4 bases, the J end lost 3 bases, and 7 bases lay between the germline ends. Germline lookup yields CDR1 SGHDN and CDR2 FVKESK. The CDR3 reads CASSPTYYEQYF. The CDR3 nucleotides read TGTGCCAGCAGCCCCACTTACTACGAGCAGTACTTC.

J is TRBJ1-2 and V is TRBV28; D uncertain. The germline V gene has CDR1 MDHEN and CDR2 SYDVKM. The germline V and J ends were trimmed by 5 bases and 8 bases, with 18 bases remaining between them. CDR3 length: 14 amino acids. In DNA, the CDR3 is TGTGCCAGCAGTCGTCCCCCCGGCGGTGGAGGCTACACCTTC. It yields the protein CASSRPPGGGGYTF.

The chain employs TRBV7-9 and TRBJ2-2, with 7 bases identical to TRBD2. Per germline, CDR1 SEHNR and CDR2 FQNEAQ (reference sequence). This CDR3 comprises 16 residues. The junction had 10 bases not matched to a gene; V was cut back by 5 bases and J by 4 bases. CDR3 DNA: TGTGCCAGCAGCCCGGGGGGAGTGCGGGCCACCGGGGAGCTGTTTTTT. This encodes CASSPGGVRATGELFF.

This chain links TRBV5-6 with TRBJ1-2; 8 bases fit TRBD1. The ends lost 0 bases at V and 6 bases at J; junction bases unmatched: 7. CDR1 and CDR2 (germline): SGHDT, YYEEEE. The CDR3 consists of 15 residues. CDR3 amino acids: CASSLVPQGAHGYTF. Here the CDR3 DNA reads TGTGCCAGCAGCTTGGTGCCCCAGGGGGCCCATGGCTACACCTTC.

The chain is built from TRBV7-2 and TRBJ1-2; D unresolved. V was clipped by 2 bases and J by 5 bases, with 15 bases between them. This CDR3 has 15 amino acids. Germline CDR1 is SGHTA and CDR2 is FQGNSA. CDR3 protein: CASSLYLVRTYGYTF. The CDR3 nucleotides are TGTGCCAGCAGCTTATATTTGGTACGGACTTATGGCTACACCTTC.

The V gene is TRBV11-2, the J gene TRBJ1-5; D might be TRBD1 (5 bases). Trimming took off 1 base at V and 1 base at J, with 11 bases between the two ends. The CDR3 is made up of 16 amino acids. Germline V gene lookup returns CDR1 SGHAT and CDR2 FQNNGV. The CDR3 loop reads CASSLGQGLSNQPQHF. Here the CDR3 DNA reads TGTGCCAGCAGCTTAGGGCAGGGATTAAGCAATCAGCCCCAGCATTTT.

In this sample, this clone turned up a few times. The rearrangement joins TRBV18 to TRBJ2-7; maybe TRBD1 (5 bases). The V and J ends lost 0 bases and 3 bases respectively, with 9 bases between them. Germline CDR1 and CDR2: KGHSH and LQKENI. The CDR3 length is 14 residues. CDR3 DNA: TGTGCCAGCTCACCACCGGGGCAGCGCTACGAGCAGTACTTC. Translated, it gives CASSPPGQRYEQYF.

V usage is TRBV28 and J usage is TRBJ2-7, with TRBD1 matching over 8 bases. The CDR3 consists of 15 residues. V trimming: 8 bases; J trimming: 3 bases; junction bases outside the gene matches: 12. Germline V gene data show CDR1 as MDHEN and CDR2 as SYDVKM. Here the CDR3 reads CASHALRTGSYEQYF. In DNA, the CDR3 is TGTGCCAGCCATGCATTAAGGACAGGGAGCTACGAGCAGTACTTC. Supplemented by reference TRBV28 and TRBJ2-7, the full variable domain reads DVKVTQSSRYLVKRTGEKVFLECVQDMDHENMFWYRQDPGLGLRLIYFSYDVKMKEKGDIPEGYSVSREKKERFSLILESASTNQTSMYLCASHALRTGSYEQYFGPGTRLTVT.

The gene calls are TRBV5-1 and TRBJ1-5; 8 bases map to TRBD1. The CDR3 loop spans 14 amino acids. Germline CDR1 SGHRS, CDR2 YFSETQ. V lost 4 bases to trimming and J lost 3 bases; unmatched junction nucleotides: 3. CDR3 protein: CASSVTGVNQPQHF. In nucleotides, the CDR3 is TGCGCCAGCAGCGTGACAGGGGTCAATCAGCCCCAGCATTTT.

The chain uses TRBV5-1 and TRBJ2-7; 11 bases agree with TRBD1. The CDR3 covers 16 residues. Germline trimming cut 4 bases from V and 4 bases from J; bases unmatched to any gene: 10. CDR1 is SGHRS, CDR2 YFSETQ, per germline. The CDR3 DNA reads TGCGCCAGCAGCACGGGGGGGACAGGGGGTCTTTACGAGCAGTACTTC. Translating it yields CASSTGGTGGLYEQYF.

This clone has just one count. The gene calls are TRBV5-4 and TRBJ2-1, with D uncertain. Trimming removed 1 base from V and 8 bases from J, with 10 bases in between. From germline, CDR1 is SGHNT and CDR2 YYREEE (reference sequence). The length of the CDR3 is 13 residues. CDR3 coding DNA: TGTGCCAGCAGCTTGCAGGTAGACGATGAGCAGTTCTTC. Encoded protein: CASSLQVDDEQFF.

V gene TRBV6-5 combines with J gene TRBJ1-5, with TRBD1 matching 7 bases. The J segment lost 3 bases and the V segment lost 10 bases, leaving 9 bases of the junction unmatched. The CDR3 loop spans 14 amino acids. The germline gives CDR1 MNHEY, CDR2 SVGAGI. The CDR3 reads CATQTGAFNQPQHF. In DNA, the CDR3 is TGTGCCACCCAAACAGGGGCTTTCAATCAGCCCCAGCATTTT.

The chain joins TRBV15 to TRBJ2-3; 8 nucleotides match TRBD2. Germline V lookup: CDR1 LNHNV, CDR2 YYDKDF (reference sequence). The CDR3 is 15 amino acids. The V gene end was trimmed by 5 bases and the J gene end by 0 bases; junction bases not matched to a gene: 4. CDR3 nucleotides: TGTGCCACCAGCTCCGGACTAGCTAGCACAGATACGCAGTATTTT. Protein: CATSSGLASTDTQYF.

The V call is TRBV5-5, the J call TRBJ2-5; D is unclear. Between the trimmed V and J ends, which lost 2 bases and 2 bases, there was a span of 7 bases. CDR3 length: 13 residues. The V gene's germline CDR1 is SGHKS and CDR2 YYEKEE (reference sequence). The CDR3 loop is CASSFADQETQYF. For the CDR3, the DNA is TGTGCCAGCAGCTTTGCGGATCAAGAGACCCAGTACTTC.

Turning to this clone: Sequence at one end of the junction differs from germline and may be a read error. The chain joins TRBV7-7 to TRBJ1-4, with TRBD1 identical over 12 bases. CDR1 and CDR2 (germline): SSHAT, FNYEAQ (reference sequence). This CDR3 spans 18 amino acids. CDR3 sequence: CASSPGPGTGGSGEKLFF. The CDR3 coding sequence is TGTGCTAGCAGCCCAGGTCCCGGGACAGGGGGCTCAGGTGAAAAACTGTTTTTT.

CDR3 bases: TGCGCCAGCAGCCAGGCCGGGACAGGGAGCTATGGCTACACCTTC. Translating gives CASSQAGTGSYGYTF. This chain uses TRBV4-1 with TRBJ1-2; TRBD1 matches 9 bases. With V trimmed by 3 bases and J by 4 bases, 6 bases remained unmatched. This CDR3 is 15 amino acids long. CDR1 is MGHRA, CDR2 YSYEKL, per germline.

V is TRBV18 and J is TRBJ1-1; tentatively, D is TRBD1 (6 bases). The CDR3 extends over 13 amino acids. The V end was cut by 3 bases, the J end by 3 bases, with 8 bases between. The germline V gene encodes CDR1 KGHSH and CDR2 LQKENI. The CDR3 DNA reads as TGTGCCAGCTCACCCACAGGGTACACTGAAGCTTTCTTT. Its protein is CASSPTGYTEAFF.

The chain has TRBV6-4 and TRBJ2-1; TRBD2 aligns across 8 bases. Trimming cost V 2 bases and J 0 bases; bases outside gene matches: 0. CDR3 size: 15 residues. The germline V gene encodes CDR1 MRHNA and CDR2 SNTAGT. The DNA for the CDR3 is TGTGCCAGCAGTGACGCGGGGGGCTCCTACAATGAGCAGTTCTTC. Its protein is CASSDAGGSYNEQFF.

This CDR3 is CASGAPNTGELFF. The CDR3 DNA reads as TGCGCCAGCGGGGCCCCCAACACCGGGGAGCTGTTTTTT. The rearrangement joins TRBV5-1 to TRBJ2-2, with a possible D match to TRBD1 (5 bases). From germline, CDR1 is SGHRS and CDR2 YFSETQ. The length of the CDR3 is 13 residues. The germline V and J ends were trimmed by 7 bases and 2 bases, with 9 bases remaining between them.

V usage is TRBV5-1 and J usage is TRBJ1-6, with a possible D match to TRBD1 (6 bases). Deletions cut 1 base from V and 3 bases from J, with 17 bases between. CDR1 is SGHRS, CDR2 YFSETQ, per germline. This CDR3 region has 18 residues. CDR3 in amino acids: CASSLSSGGGLYNSPLHF. Written as DNA, the CDR3 is TGCGCCAGCAGCTTGAGCTCGGGGGGGGGCCTCTATAATTCACCCCTCCACTTT. The whole variable domain, filled in from reference TRBV5-1 and TRBJ1-6, reads KAGVTQTPRYLIKTRGQQVTLSCSPISGHRSVSWYQQTPGQGLQFLFEYFSETQRNKGNFPGRFSGRQFSNSRSEMNVSTLELGDSALYLCASSLSSGGGLYNSPLHFGNGTRLTVT.

The chain links TRBV6-4 to TRBJ1-1, with D maybe TRBD1 (5 bases). The V gene lost 0 bases and the J gene lost 0 bases, with 20 bases spanning the gap. The germline gives CDR1 MRHNA, CDR2 SNTAGT. There are 19 residues in the CDR3. The CDR3 sequence: CASSDSNGQGVLMNTEAFF. The DNA of the CDR3 is TGTGCCAGCAGTGACTCGAATGGCCAGGGCGTTCTCATGAACACTGAAGCTTTCTTT.

The CDR3: CASSLGGQGGNTIYF. DNA for the CDR3: TGTGCCAGCAGCCTTGGGGGCCAGGGCGGAAACACCATATATTTT. V is TRBV5-6 and J is TRBJ1-3, with D possibly matching TRBD1 (6 bases). CDR1 is SGHDT and CDR2 is YYEEEE in the germline V gene. The V end was cut by 4 bases, the J end by 4 bases, with 15 bases between. The CDR3 loop spans 15 amino acids.

The CDR3 DNA sequence: TGTGCCAGCAGCGTCGACTTCTCTAGCTCCTACGAGCAGTACTTC. This gives the protein CASSVDFSSSYEQYF. The V gene is TRBV9, the J gene TRBJ2-7, with D unresolved. The germline V gene encodes CDR1 SGDLS and CDR2 YYNGEE. This CDR3 has 15 amino acids. Trimming shortened V by 2 bases and J by 0 bases, and 12 bases separated the two germline ends.